This T cell receptor (beta chain) is drawn from a study of tumor and adjacent non-tumor tissue in lung cancer. Regarding the study as a whole: Compared with tumor, normal lung showed significantly lower TCR diversity.

A modified ARM-PCR protocol with three rounds of nested PCR amplified TCRbeta. TCRdb redid the calling of the multiplex PCR reads with MiXCR, one entry per CDR3 protein. The data contain 100,000 or so distinct CDR3 sequences, approximately 65% of them singletons. The template was RNA from unsorted bulk tissue. More than 3 cm separated this lung sample from the edge of the tumor. Comment on this clonotype: Its specificity is unknown. The CDR3 does not end in the conserved phenylalanine or tryptophan, so this is likely a read error.

The sequenced sample consisted of distant non-tumor lung tissue. The sequence was obtained from a man aged 25 to 45 with non-small cell lung cancer.

The CDR3 region is CASRKGLVDTGGLFL. CDR3 nucleotide sequence: TGTGCCAGCAGGAAGGGACTTGTAGACACCGGGGGGCTGTTTCTT. V and J are TRBV6-2 or TRBV6-3 and TRBJ2-2; a weak D match, TRBD2 (6 bases). Germline V gene data show CDR1 as MNHEY and CDR2 as SVGEGT. The CDR3 covers 15 residues.